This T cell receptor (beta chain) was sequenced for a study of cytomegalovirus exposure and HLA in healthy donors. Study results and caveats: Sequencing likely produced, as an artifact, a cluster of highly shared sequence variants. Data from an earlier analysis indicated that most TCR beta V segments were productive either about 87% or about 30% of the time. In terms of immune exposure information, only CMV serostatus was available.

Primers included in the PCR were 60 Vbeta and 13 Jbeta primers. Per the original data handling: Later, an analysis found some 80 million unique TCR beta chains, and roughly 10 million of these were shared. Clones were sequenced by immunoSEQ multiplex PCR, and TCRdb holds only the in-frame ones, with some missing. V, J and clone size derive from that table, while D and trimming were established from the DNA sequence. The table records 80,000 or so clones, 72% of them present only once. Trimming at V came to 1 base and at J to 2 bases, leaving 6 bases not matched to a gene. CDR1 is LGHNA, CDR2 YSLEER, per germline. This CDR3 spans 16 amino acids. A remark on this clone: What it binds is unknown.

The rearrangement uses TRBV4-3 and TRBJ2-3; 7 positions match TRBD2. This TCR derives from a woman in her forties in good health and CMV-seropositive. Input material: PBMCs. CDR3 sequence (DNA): TGCGCCAGCAGCCAAGGGGGGGGTGCACACACAGATACGCAGTATTTT. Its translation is CASSQGGGAHTDTQYF.